This T cell receptor beta chain came from a study of tissue T cells after allogeneic stem cell transplantation. The overall study: Four unmodified and three CD34-selected T-cell-depleted grafts went to graft-versus-host disease patients. General study points: Blood and spleen captured only part of the tissue TCR repertoire. Which tissue TCRs were alloreactive or antigen-specific was not determined. Some clones might be persisting host cells. Within patients, tissue anatomy strongly shaped TCR repertoire composition.

This table comes from immunoSEQ multiplex PCR, and its TCRdb copy is limited to in-frame clones, with some not included. The sample yields around 3,000 clones, about 62% seen once. Steroid-refractory graft-versus-host disease after allogeneic hematopoietic cell transplant qualified adults for prospective research-autopsy enrollment. Note on this clone: The antigen is undetermined.

Germline CDR1 LNHDA, CDR2 SQIVND (reference sequence). J gave up 4 bases and V 6 bases, and 5 bases lay outside the gene matches. This CDR3 is 13 amino acids long. The sequence derives from a male patient aged 60 or older with steroid-refractory graft-versus-host disease after an allogeneic stem cell transplant. Some T cells could come from the graft donor. The specimen comprised ascending colon tissue, sampled at autopsy. The chain links TRBV19 to TRBJ1-2, with TRBD1 matching 7 bases. This CDR3 reads CASRPGGGYGYTF. In DNA, the CDR3 is TGTGCCAGTAGACCAGGGGGAGGCTATGGCTACACCTTC.